Presented here are 28 T cell receptor beta chains from one specimen sequenced in a study of cytomegalovirus exposure and HLA in healthy donors. The data were produced by immunoSEQ multiplex PCR, yet TCRdb's version contains in-frame clones alone and is incomplete. The sample includes fewer than 350,000 clones, around 89% of them seen just once. The sequenced material came from PBMCs. Receptor source: a woman between 18 and 29 years old in good health and CMV-seronegative.

This clone has more than one count but fewer than ten. V and J are TRBV5-1 and TRBJ2-7, with a tentative D call TRBD1 (5 bases). The germline CDR1 and CDR2 sequences are SGHRS and YFSETQ. The CDR3 consists of 13 residues. Between the trimmed V and J ends, which lost 5 bases and 2 bases, there was a span of 11 bases. CDR3: CASRSDSTYEQYF. In DNA form, the CDR3 reads TGCGCCAGCAGATCCGACAGCACCTACGAGCAGTACTTC.

This chain connects TRBV4-3 to TRBJ1-4; 10 bases match TRBD1. The germline gives CDR1 LGHNA, CDR2 YSLEER. V dropped 0 bases and J dropped 3; count of bases not matched to a gene: 4. The CDR3 is 17 amino acids. CDR3 coding DNA: TGCGCCAGCAGCCAAGAGACAGGGGGCGCGCCTAATGAAAAACTGTTTTTT. It yields the protein CASSQETGGAPNEKLFF.

The gene calls are TRBV14 and TRBJ2-1; TRBD1 is a possible D gene (5 bases). There are 14 residues in the CDR3. Between the trimmed V and J ends, which lost 1 base and 4 bases, there was a span of 8 bases. Germline CDR1 reads SGHDN; CDR2 reads FVKESK. The CDR3 sequence is CASSQAGPYNEQFF. In nucleotides, the CDR3 is TGTGCCAGCAGCCAAGCAGGGCCATACAATGAGCAGTTCTTC.

The chain carries TRBV27 and TRBJ2-7; D is perhaps TRBD2 (5 bases). There are 14 residues in the CDR3. The germline V gene has CDR1 MNHEY and CDR2 SMNVEV (reference sequence). Deletions cut 4 bases from V and 1 base from J, with 11 bases between. The CDR3 region has the DNA TGTGCCAGCAGTTCTTCTAGCACTTCCTACGAGCAGTACTTC. It codes for CASSSSSTSYEQYF.

This chain uses TRBV9 with TRBJ1-2, with TRBD1 identical over 7 bases. There are 17 residues in the CDR3. Germline trimming cut 5 bases from V and 0 bases from J; bases unmatched to any gene: 13. CDR1 SGDLS and CDR2 YYNGEE come from the germline V gene. CDR3 loop: CASSPDGTVNPNYGYTF. CDR3 in DNA: TGTGCCAGCAGTCCCGACGGGACAGTAAATCCTAACTATGGCTACACCTTC.

This clone was counted once. This chain joins TRBV28 and TRBJ2-7, with 8 bases fitting TRBD2. With V trimmed by 6 bases and J by 1 base, 5 bases remained unmatched. Germline CDR1 and CDR2: MDHEN and SYDVKM. The CDR3 spans 14 residues. CDR3 loop: CASRAGVTSYEQYF. The CDR3 DNA is TGTGCCAGCAGAGCGGGAGTGACATCCTACGAGCAGTACTTC.

The rearrangement joins TRBV28 to TRBJ2-5; TRBD1 matches 7 bases. The CDR3 runs to 16 residues. CDR1 and CDR2 (germline): MDHEN, SYDVKM. V shed 5 bases, J shed 4 bases, and the junction held 13 bases outside the gene matches. CDR3 nucleotides: TGTGCCAGCAGTCCGAACCGGGACAGATGGTCAGAGACCCAGTACTTC. Its translation: CASSPNRDRWSETQYF.

This sequence joins TRBV4-3 and TRBJ2-6; TRBD1 agrees at 7 bases. CDR3 length equals 16 residues. Germline V CDR1 and CDR2: LGHNA, YSLEER. V trimming: 3 bases; J trimming: 0 bases; junction bases outside the gene matches: 2. CDR3 DNA: TGCGCCAGCAGCCATCGACAGGGCTCTGGGGCCAACGTCCTGACTTTC. It codes for CASSHRQGSGANVLTF.

J is TRBJ1-1 and V is TRBV5-4; perhaps TRBD1 as D (5 bases). The V gene's germline CDR1 is SGHNT and CDR2 YYREEE (reference sequence). The CDR3 consists of 15 residues. V dropped 4 bases and J dropped 1 base, with 14 bases sitting between them. CDR3 in amino acids: CASSPWEGKNTEAFF. The CDR3 DNA reads TGTGCCAGCAGCCCCTGGGAGGGGAAGAACACTGAAGCTTTCTTT.

The chain carries TRBV30 and TRBJ1-2; no firm D call. Germline-derived CDR1 and CDR2 are GTSNPN and SVGIG (reference sequence). The germline V and J ends were trimmed by 5 bases and 1 base, with 20 bases remaining between them. The CDR3 has 16 residues. The chain's CDR3 is CAWRENTWAGNYGYTF. Written as DNA, the CDR3 is TGTGCCTGGCGCGAAAACACGTGGGCAGGTAACTATGGCTACACCTTC.

The chain uses TRBV28 and TRBJ1-5; 7 bases fit TRBD1. Germline CDR1 is MDHEN and CDR2 is SYDVKM. The trim removed 8 bases at V and 3 bases at J, leaving 7 bases unmatched. This CDR3 region has 14 residues. In DNA form, the CDR3 reads TGTGCCAGCGGGTGGGACAGCAACAATCAGCCCCAGCATTTT. It translates to CASGWDSNNQPQHF.

V is TRBV6-1 and J is TRBJ2-6; the match to TRBD2 covers 7 bases. Looked up from germline, CDR1 is MNHNS and CDR2 is SASEGT. There are 14 residues in the CDR3. The CDR3 bases are TGTGCGGGGGGAGGGGACTCTGGGGCCAACGTCCTGACTTTC. Translating it yields CAGGGDSGANVLTF.

This chain connects TRBV28 to TRBJ2-3; 12 nucleotides match TRBD1. The CDR3 sequence is 16 residues long. CDR1 and CDR2 (germline): MDHEN, SYDVKM. Trimming removed 5 bases from V and 4 bases from J; junction bases left unmatched: 7. The CDR3 spells CASSSPGQGASDTQYF. CDR3 sequence (DNA): TGTGCCAGCAGTAGCCCGGGACAGGGGGCTTCAGATACGCAGTATTTT.

CDR3 in DNA: TGTGCCAGCAGTTTAAGACTGTACAGGGGCCAAGAGACCCAGTACTTC. Its translation is CASSLRLYRGQETQYF. The chain employs TRBV28 and TRBJ2-5, with TRBD1 identical over 7 bases. CDR3 length: 16 amino acids. Germline values: CDR1 MDHEN, CDR2 SYDVKM. The J segment lost 1 base and the V segment lost 2 bases, leaving 7 bases of the junction unmatched.

The chain joins TRBV30 to TRBJ1-3; no definite D call. The V gene lost 3 bases and the J gene lost 3 bases, with 9 bases spanning the gap. Germline V gives CDR1 GTSNPN, CDR2 SVGIG (reference sequence). The CDR3 extends over 13 amino acids. Written as DNA, the CDR3 is TGTGCCTGGAGGGGCGGGGTTGGAAACACCATATATTTT. Amino acid sequence: CAWRGGVGNTIYF. Combining the CDR3 with reference TRBV30 and TRBJ1-3 gives the whole variable domain SQTIHQWPATLVQPVGSPLSLECTVEGTSNPNLYWYRQAAGRGLQLLFYSVGIGQISSEVPQNLSASRPQDRQFILSSKKLLLSDSGFYLCAWRGGVGNTIYFGEGSWLTVV.

This clone showed up just once. The chain couples TRBV4-1 to TRBJ2-2; 11 positions agree with TRBD2. J gave up 6 bases and V 4 bases, and 10 bases lay outside the gene matches. The CDR3 length is 17 residues. The germline V gene encodes CDR1 MGHRA and CDR2 YSYEKL. The CDR3 DNA reads as TGCGCCAGCAGCCGTATGGGGACTAGCGGTTCCGCCGGGGAGCTGTTTTTT. Amino acid sequence: CASSRMGTSGSAGELFF.

V is TRBV5-6 and J is TRBJ2-1; D call uncertain. Looked up from germline, CDR1 is SGHDT and CDR2 is YYEEEE. There are 16 residues in the CDR3. V was shortened by 2 bases and J by 0 bases, with 12 bases between the two germline ends. CDR3 bases: TGTGCCAGCAGCTTTGATGCGGCCAGCTCCTACAATGAGCAGTTCTTC. It yields the protein CASSFDAASSYNEQFF.

The rearrangement links TRBV2 to TRBJ1-1, with a tentative D call TRBD1 (6 bases). Trimming cost V 7 bases and J 2 bases, with 11 bases left between them. Germline CDR1 is SNHLY and CDR2 is FYNNEI. CDR3 length equals 13 residues. CDR3 amino acids: CASMGAINTEAFF. The CDR3 nucleotides are TGTGCCAGCATGGGGGCGATAAACACTGAAGCTTTCTTT.

V and J are TRBV10-3 and TRBJ1-4; TRBD1 might be the D (5 bases). This CDR3 has 14 residues. V was shortened by 11 bases and J by 8 bases, with 21 bases between the two germline ends. The germline gives CDR1 ENHRY, CDR2 SYGVKD. The CDR3 DNA sequence: TGTGCCTCGTCGACGGGGGGGTCCGGGGAAAAACTGTTTTTT. It translates to CASSTGGSGEKLFF.

The CDR3 loop reads CASSPHNRDRDEQYF. The CDR3 DNA is TGTGCCAGCTCACCACACAACCGGGACAGGGACGAGCAGTACTTC. The rearrangement uses TRBV18 and TRBJ2-7, with 9 positions matching TRBD1. This CDR3 is built from 15 residues. J lost 5 bases, V lost 1 base, and 6 bases had no gene match. Germline assignment: CDR1 KGHSH and CDR2 LQKENI.

This chain joins TRBV4-1 and TRBJ1-2, with D tentatively TRBD1 (5 bases). This CDR3 spans 17 amino acids. CDR1 is MGHRA and CDR2 is YSYEKL in the germline V gene. V dropped 0 bases and J dropped 4 bases, with 18 bases sitting between them. CDR3 in DNA: TGCGCCAGCAGCCAAGATGCCGTCGGGGGTTTTGGCTATGGCTACACCTTC. This sequence encodes CASSQDAVGGFGYGYTF.

The rearrangement joins TRBV10-3 to TRBJ2-3; 15 nucleotides agree with TRBD2. J was trimmed by 5 bases and V by 6 bases; bases with no gene match: 6. The germline V gene has CDR1 ENHRY and CDR2 SYGVKD. The CDR3 loop spans 16 amino acids. CDR3 coding DNA: TGTGCCATCAGCCCGGGACTAGCGGGAGGAATAGATACGCAGTATTTT. It translates to CAISPGLAGGIDTQYF.

This clone turned up a few times. The J gene is TRBJ1-2, the V gene TRBV11-2, with 10 bases aligning to TRBD1. Germline V gene sequence: CDR1 SGHAT, CDR2 FQNNGV. This CDR3 has 14 amino acids. The trim removed 1 base at V and 7 bases at J, leaving 3 bases unmatched. The CDR3 reads CASSLGTGGLGYTF. In DNA, the CDR3 is TGTGCCAGCAGCTTAGGGACAGGGGGACTTGGCTACACCTTC. Full variable domain (rest looked up from reference TRBV11-2 and TRBJ1-2): EAGVAQSPRYKIIEKRQSVAFWCNPISGHATLYWYQQILGQGPKLLIQFQNNGVVDDSQLPKDRFSAERLKGVDSTLKIQPAKLEDSAVYLCASSLGTGGLGYTFGSGTRLTVV.

This clone has more than one count but fewer than ten. The chain recombines TRBV7-6 with TRBJ2-1; 7 bases align to TRBD2. Germline values: CDR1 SGHVS, CDR2 FNYEAQ. V shed 2 bases and J 5 bases; nucleotides not matched to a gene: 6. This CDR3 is 15 amino acids long. The DNA of the CDR3 is TGTGCCAGCAGCTTATTACGGGAGGTCAACAATGAGCAGTTCTTC. Its translation is CASSLLREVNNEQFF. The full variable domain, in which reference TRBV7-6 and TRBJ2-1 provide the parts outside the CDR3, is GAGVSQSPRYKVTKRGQDVALRCDPISGHVSLYWYRQALGQGPEFLTYFNYEAQQDKSGLPNDRFSAERPEGSISTLTIQRTEQRDSAMYRCASSLLREVNNEQFFGPGTRLTVL.

V gene TRBV11-3 combines with J gene TRBJ1-1; 9 nucleotides align to TRBD1. Germline values: CDR1 SGHNT, CDR2 YENEEA. The V gene end was trimmed by 5 bases and the J gene end by 5 bases; junction bases not matched to a gene: 15. The CDR3 is 17 amino acids. The CDR3 is CASSPGTGKGSRTEAFF. CDR3 coding DNA: TGTGCCAGCAGCCCCGGGACAGGGAAAGGGAGTAGAACTGAAGCTTTCTTT.

The rearrangement links TRBV7-3 to TRBJ2-2, with TRBD2 matching over 8 bases. CDR3 length: 14 residues. V was pared by 4 bases and J by 4 bases, with 2 bases of the junction left unmatched. Germline V gives CDR1 SGHTA, CDR2 FQGTGA. The CDR3 DNA is TGTGCCAGCAGCTCCGGGACTAGCACCGGGGAGCTGTTTTTT. It specifies CASSSGTSTGELFF.

This chain joins TRBV19 and TRBJ1-1; D remains ambiguous. V lost 3 bases and J lost 4, with 12 bases in between. The length of the CDR3 is 14 residues. CDR1 and CDR2 (germline): LNHDA, SQIVND (reference sequence). CDR3 nucleotide sequence: TGTGCCAGTAGTATCGTCCCGGGAGGCACTGAAGCTTTCTTT. Translation gives CASSIVPGGTEAFF. The variable domain in full, completed from reference TRBV19 and TRBJ1-1, reads DGGITQSPKYLFRKEGQNVTLSCEQNLNHDAMYWYRQDPGQGLRLIYYSQIVNDFQKGDIAEGYSVSREKKESFPLTVTSAQKNPTAFYLCASSIVPGGTEAFFGQGTRLTVV.

The genes are TRBV27 and TRBJ2-7, with D maybe TRBD1 (6 bases). The germline V and J ends were trimmed by 7 bases and 2 bases, with 15 bases remaining between them. The CDR3 runs to 14 residues. The germline V gene has CDR1 MNHEY and CDR2 SMNVEV (reference sequence). The CDR3 reads CASNIQGPAYEQYF. The DNA of the CDR3 is TGTGCCAGCAATATACAGGGACCCGCCTACGAGCAGTACTTC.